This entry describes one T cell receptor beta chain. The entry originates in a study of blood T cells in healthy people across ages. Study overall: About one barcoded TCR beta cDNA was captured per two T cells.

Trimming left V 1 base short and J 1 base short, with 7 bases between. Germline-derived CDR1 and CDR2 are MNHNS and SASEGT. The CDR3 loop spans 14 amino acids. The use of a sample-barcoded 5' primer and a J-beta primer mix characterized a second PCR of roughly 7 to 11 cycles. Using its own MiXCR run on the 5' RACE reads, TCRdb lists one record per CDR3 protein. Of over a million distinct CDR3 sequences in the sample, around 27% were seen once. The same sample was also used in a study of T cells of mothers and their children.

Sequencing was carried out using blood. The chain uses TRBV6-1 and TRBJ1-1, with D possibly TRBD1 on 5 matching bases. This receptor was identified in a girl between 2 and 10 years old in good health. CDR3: CASSEDRTNTEAFF. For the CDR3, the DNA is TGTGCCAGCAGTGAAGACAGGACGAACACTGAAGCTTTCTTT.